This is a list of T cell receptor beta chains from one sample in a study of blood T cells in healthy people across ages. MiXCR, applied by TCRdb to the 5' RACE reads, yields one record per CDR3 protein. The data contain roughly 700,000 distinct CDR3 sequences, about 52% of them singletons. The specimen was blood. These receptors originate from an older woman in good health. The CDR3 runs from the conserved cysteine through the conserved F or W. The order of the fields is clone size, J gene, V gene, D gene, CDR3 DNA, CDR3 protein. The D gene is left open where the match is weak. A row's size may be missing; if present it is once, few, many or a size class.

abundance: .
j_gene: TRBJ2-5
v_gene: TRBV5-1
d_gene: TRBD2
CDR3nt: TGCGCCAGCGCGGGAGCTCTCCACCAAGAGACCCAGTACTTC
CDR3aa: CASAGALHQETQYF

abundance: few
j_gene: TRBJ2-7
v_gene: TRBV25-1
d_gene: TRBD2
CDR3nt: TGTGCCAGCAGCCCGGGGGGAGCGGGACCGCTCTCCTACGAGCAGTACTTC
CDR3aa: CASSPGGAGPLSYEQYF

abundance: .
j_gene: TRBJ2-5
v_gene: TRBV20-1
d_gene: .
CDR3nt: TGCAGTGCTAGAGATAAGGAGGGTTGGGATGAGCAGTACTTC
CDR3aa: CSARDKEGWDEQYF

abundance: few
j_gene: TRBJ2-3
v_gene: TRBV9
d_gene: TRBD2
CDR3nt: TGTGCCAGCAGCGTATCAGGGACTAGCGGGAGGGCCTCAGATACGCAGTATTTT
CDR3aa: CASSVSGTSGRASDTQYF

abundance: few
j_gene: TRBJ2-3
v_gene: TRBV28
d_gene: TRBD2
CDR3nt: TGTGCCAGCAGGGGTAGCGGGAGTAGGTCAGATACGCAGTATTTT
CDR3aa: CASRGSGSRSDTQYF

abundance: .
j_gene: TRBJ2-7
v_gene: TRBV5-1
d_gene: .
CDR3nt: TGCGCCAGCAGCCCGGGTAACACAGGGCTCTACGAGCAGTACTTC
CDR3aa: CASSPGNTGLYEQYF

abundance: .
j_gene: TRBJ2-3
v_gene: TRBV28
d_gene: .
CDR3nt: TGTGCCAGCAGTTTACGGCAGGGAACTAGCACAGATACGCAGTATTTT
CDR3aa: CASSLRQGTSTDTQYF

abundance: .
j_gene: TRBJ2-1
v_gene: TRBV20-1
d_gene: TRBD2
CDR3nt: TGCAGTGCTACTCCCGATCCTAGCGGGAGGAAGTACAATGAGCAGTTCTTC
CDR3aa: CSATPDPSGRKYNEQFF

abundance: .
j_gene: TRBJ2-2
v_gene: TRBV20-1
d_gene: .
CDR3nt: TGCAGTGCGCGAACCCGACTGGATAATAACGGGGAGCTGTTTTTT
CDR3aa: CSARTRLDNNGELFF

abundance: .
j_gene: TRBJ1-2
v_gene: TRBV5-1
d_gene: .
CDR3nt: TGCGCCAGCAACACGGGGGCACGGAATAACTATGGCTACACCTTC
CDR3aa: CASNTGARNNYGYTF

abundance: few
j_gene: TRBJ2-5
v_gene: TRBV3-1
d_gene: TRBD1
CDR3nt: TGTGCCAGCAGGGCAGGGGGCGGGATAGGCCAAGAGACCCAGTACTTC
CDR3aa: CASRAGGGIGQETQYF

abundance: few
j_gene: TRBJ2-6
v_gene: TRBV11-1
d_gene: .
CDR3nt: TGTGCCAGCAGCTTACTACTTACGCGGGCAGACCAACTCTCTGGGGCCAACGTCCTGACTTTC
CDR3aa: CASSLLLTRADQLSGANVLTF

abundance: .
j_gene: TRBJ2-7
v_gene: TRBV4-2
d_gene: .
CDR3nt: TGTGCCAGCAGCCAAGACGGTATTCCCTACGAGCAGTACTTC
CDR3aa: CASSQDGIPYEQYF